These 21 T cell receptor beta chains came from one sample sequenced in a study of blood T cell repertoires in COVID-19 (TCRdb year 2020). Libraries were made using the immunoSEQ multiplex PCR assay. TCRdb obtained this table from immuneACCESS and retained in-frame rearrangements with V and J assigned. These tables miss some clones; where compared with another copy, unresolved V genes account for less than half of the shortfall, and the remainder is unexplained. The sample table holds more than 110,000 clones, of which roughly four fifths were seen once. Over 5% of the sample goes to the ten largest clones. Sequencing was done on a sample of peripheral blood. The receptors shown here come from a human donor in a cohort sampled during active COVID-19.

The CDR3 protein is CASSLKAGVETQYF. CDR3 DNA: TGTGCCAGCAGCTTAAAGGCGGGGGTAGAGACCCAGTACTTC. J is TRBJ2-5 and V is TRBV7-3; 7 nucleotides agree with TRBD2. The V and J ends lost 1 base and 4 bases, in that order; junction bases with no gene match: 3. This CDR3 region has 14 residues. Germline CDR1 reads SGHTA; CDR2 reads FQGTGA.

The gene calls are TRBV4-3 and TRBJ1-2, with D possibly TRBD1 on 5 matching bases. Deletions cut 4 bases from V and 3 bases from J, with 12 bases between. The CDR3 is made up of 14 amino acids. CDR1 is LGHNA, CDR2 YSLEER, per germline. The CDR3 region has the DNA TGCGCCAGCAGCCCTTCGACCAGGGACTATGGCTACACCTTC. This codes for CASSPSTRDYGYTF.

CDR3 in amino acids: CASSVPTSLIHYEQYF. The CDR3 nucleotides read TGTGCCAGCAGTGTCCCGACTAGCCTGATACACTACGAGCAGTACTTC. The chain has TRBV6-2 or TRBV6-3 and TRBJ2-7; 7 nucleotides agree with TRBD2. Per germline, CDR1 MNHEY and CDR2 SVGEGT. V shed 5 bases and J 3 bases; nucleotides not matched to a gene: 13. This CDR3 has 16 residues.

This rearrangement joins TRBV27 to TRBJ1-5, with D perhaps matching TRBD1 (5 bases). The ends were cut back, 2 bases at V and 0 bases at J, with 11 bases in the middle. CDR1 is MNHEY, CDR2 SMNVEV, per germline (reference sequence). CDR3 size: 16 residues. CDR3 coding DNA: TGTGCCAGCAGTTTAACAGGACCCTATAGCAATCAGCCCCAGCATTTT. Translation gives CASSLTGPYSNQPQHF.

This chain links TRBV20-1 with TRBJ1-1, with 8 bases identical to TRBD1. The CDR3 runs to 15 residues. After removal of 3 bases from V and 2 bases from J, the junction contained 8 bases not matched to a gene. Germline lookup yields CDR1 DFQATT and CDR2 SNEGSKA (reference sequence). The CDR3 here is CSASETGESNTEAFF. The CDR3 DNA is TGCAGTGCTAGTGAGACAGGGGAGAGTAACACTGAAGCTTTCTTT.

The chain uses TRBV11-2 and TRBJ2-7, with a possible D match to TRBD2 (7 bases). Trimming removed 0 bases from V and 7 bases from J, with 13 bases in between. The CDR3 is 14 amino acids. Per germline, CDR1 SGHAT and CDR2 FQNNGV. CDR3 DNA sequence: TGTGCCAGCAGCTTAGAGGGGGGGCTTATGGAGCAGTACTTC. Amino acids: CASSLEGGLMEQYF.

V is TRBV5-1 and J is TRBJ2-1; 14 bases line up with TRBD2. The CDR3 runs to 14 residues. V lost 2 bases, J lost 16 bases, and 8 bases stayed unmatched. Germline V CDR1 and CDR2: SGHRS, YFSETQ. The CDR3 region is CASSLLTSGGARFF. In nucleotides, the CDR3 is TGCGCCAGCAGCTTATTGACTAGCGGGGGGGCCCGTTTCTTC.

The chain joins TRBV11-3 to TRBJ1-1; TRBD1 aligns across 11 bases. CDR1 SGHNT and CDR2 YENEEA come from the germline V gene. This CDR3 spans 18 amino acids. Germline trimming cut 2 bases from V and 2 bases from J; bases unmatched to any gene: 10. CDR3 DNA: TGTGCCAGCAGCTTATACCCCCCCGGGACAGGGGGTAACACTGAAGCTTTCTTT. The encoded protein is CASSLYPPGTGGNTEAFF.

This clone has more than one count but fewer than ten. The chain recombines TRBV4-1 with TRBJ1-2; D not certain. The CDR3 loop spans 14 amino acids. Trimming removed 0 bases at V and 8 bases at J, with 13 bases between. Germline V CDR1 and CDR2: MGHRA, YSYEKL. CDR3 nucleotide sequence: TGCGCCAGCAGCCAAGATAACAACAGCTGGGGCTACACCTTC. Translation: CASSQDNNSWGYTF.

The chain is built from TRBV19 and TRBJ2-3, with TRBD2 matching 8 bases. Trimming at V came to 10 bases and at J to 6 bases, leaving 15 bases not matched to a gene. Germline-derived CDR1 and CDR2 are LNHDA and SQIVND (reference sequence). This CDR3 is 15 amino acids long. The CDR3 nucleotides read TGTGCCACATCGGCCGCGGTAGCGGGAACGGATACGCAGTATTTT. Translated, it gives CATSAAVAGTDTQYF.

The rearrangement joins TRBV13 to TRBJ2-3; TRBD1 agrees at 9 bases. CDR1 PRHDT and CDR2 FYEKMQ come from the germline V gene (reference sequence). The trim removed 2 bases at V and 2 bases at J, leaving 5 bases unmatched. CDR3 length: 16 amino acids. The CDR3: CASSLTGQGITDTQYF. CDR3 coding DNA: TGTGCCAGCAGCTTAACGGGACAGGGAATCACAGATACGCAGTATTTT. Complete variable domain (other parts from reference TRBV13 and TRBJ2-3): AAGVIQSPRHLIKEKRETATLKCYPIPRHDTVYWYQQGPGQDPQFLISFYEKMQSDKGSIPDRFSAQQFSDYHSELNMSSLELGDSALYFCASSLTGQGITDTQYFGPGTRLTVL.

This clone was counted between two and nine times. The CDR3 here is CASSYSILASGGPKETQYF. The CDR3 DNA reads TGTGCCAGCAGTTACTCGATCCTGGCTAGCGGGGGGCCCAAGGAGACGCAGTATTTT. The J gene is TRBJ2-3, the V gene TRBV6-2 or TRBV6-3, with 11 bases lining up with TRBD2. The germline V gene has CDR1 MNHEY and CDR2 SVGEGT. This CDR3 has 19 residues. Trimming removed 0 bases from V and 9 bases from J; junction bases left unmatched: 17.

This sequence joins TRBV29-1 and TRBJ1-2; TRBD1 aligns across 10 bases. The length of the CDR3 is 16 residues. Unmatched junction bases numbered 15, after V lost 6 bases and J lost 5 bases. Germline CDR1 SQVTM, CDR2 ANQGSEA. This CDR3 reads CSVGRFPGTGEYGYTF. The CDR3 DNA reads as TGCAGCGTCGGGAGGTTTCCGGGGACAGGGGAATATGGCTACACCTTC.

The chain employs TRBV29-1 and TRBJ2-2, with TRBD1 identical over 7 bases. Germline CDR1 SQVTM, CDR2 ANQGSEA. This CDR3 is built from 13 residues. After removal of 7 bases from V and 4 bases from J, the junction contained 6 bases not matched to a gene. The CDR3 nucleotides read TGCAGCGGCCGGACAGGAGGCACCGGGGAGCTGTTTTTT. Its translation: CSGRTGGTGELFF.

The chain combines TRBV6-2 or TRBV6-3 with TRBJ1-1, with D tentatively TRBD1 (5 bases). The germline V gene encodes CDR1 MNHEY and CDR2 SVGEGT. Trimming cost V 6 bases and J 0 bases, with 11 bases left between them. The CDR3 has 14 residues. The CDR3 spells CASSPAGLNTEAFF. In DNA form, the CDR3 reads TGTGCCAGCAGCCCCGCAGGGTTGAACACTGAAGCTTTCTTT.

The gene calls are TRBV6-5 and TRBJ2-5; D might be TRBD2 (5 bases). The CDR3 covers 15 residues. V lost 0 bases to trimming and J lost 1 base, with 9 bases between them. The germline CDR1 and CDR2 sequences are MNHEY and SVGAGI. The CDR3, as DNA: TGTGCCAGCAGTTACTCAGGGCTAGCCCAAGAGACCCAGTACTTC. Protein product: CASSYSGLAQETQYF.

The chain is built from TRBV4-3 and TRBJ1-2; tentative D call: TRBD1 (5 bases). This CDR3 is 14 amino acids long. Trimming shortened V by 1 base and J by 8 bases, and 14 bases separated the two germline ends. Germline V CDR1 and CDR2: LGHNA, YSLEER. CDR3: CASSQGGVAAGYTF. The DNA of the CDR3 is TGCGCCAGCAGCCAAGGGGGGGTAGCGGCGGGCTACACCTTC.

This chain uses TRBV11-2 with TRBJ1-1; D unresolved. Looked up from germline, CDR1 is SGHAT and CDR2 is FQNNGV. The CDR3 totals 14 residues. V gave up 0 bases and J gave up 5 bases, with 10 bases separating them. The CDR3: CASSLDRSGTEAFF. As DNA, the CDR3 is TGTGCCAGCAGCTTAGATAGGAGCGGTACTGAAGCTTTCTTT.

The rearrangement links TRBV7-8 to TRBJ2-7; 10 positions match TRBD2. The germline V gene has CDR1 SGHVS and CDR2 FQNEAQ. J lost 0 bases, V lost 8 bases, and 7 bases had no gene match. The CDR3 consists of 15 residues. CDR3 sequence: CASLRTSGSSYEQYF. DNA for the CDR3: TGTGCCAGCTTACGGACTAGCGGAAGCTCCTACGAGCAGTACTTC.

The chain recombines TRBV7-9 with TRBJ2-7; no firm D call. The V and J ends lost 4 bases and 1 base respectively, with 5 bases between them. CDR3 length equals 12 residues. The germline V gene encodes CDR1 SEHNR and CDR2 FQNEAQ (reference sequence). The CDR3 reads CASSSVSYEQYF. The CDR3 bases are TGTGCCAGCAGCTCGGTTTCCTACGAGCAGTACTTC.

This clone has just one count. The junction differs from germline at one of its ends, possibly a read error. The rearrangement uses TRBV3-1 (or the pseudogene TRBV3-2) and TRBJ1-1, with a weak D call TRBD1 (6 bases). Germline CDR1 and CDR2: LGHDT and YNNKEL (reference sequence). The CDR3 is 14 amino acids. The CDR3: CASTQTGRNTEAFF. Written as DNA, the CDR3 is TGTGCCAGCACCCAAACAGGGCGGAACACTGAAGCTTTCTTT.